This record covers a single TCR beta chain. Its antigen is as yet unknown. The sample is drawn from a study of cytomegalovirus exposure and HLA in healthy donors. The overall study: Genotyping showed 81% of some 400 donors falling in the Caucasian-associated ancestry cluster.

The study ran its PCR with 60 Vbeta and 13 Jbeta primers. Sequenced by immunoSEQ multiplex PCR; TCRdb stores in-frame clones only, minus some. Here the sample table reports fewer than 150,000 clones. Overall study results and limits: Among TCR beta chains of equal frequency, HLA-associated ones were more clonally expanded in a later analysis. Available immune exposure information covered CMV serostatus only.

The TCR sequence derives from a man in his forties in good health and CMV-seronegative. The sequenced material came from PBMCs.

CDR3 residues: CASDRGNQPQHF. CDR3 DNA sequence: TGTGCCAGCGACAGGGGCAATCAGCCCCAGCATTTT. This chain links TRBV2 with TRBJ1-5, with TRBD1 matching 7 bases. The CDR3 is made up of 12 amino acids. CDR1 SNHLY and CDR2 FYNNEI come from the germline V gene. V lost 8 bases, J lost 2 bases, and 0 bases stayed unmatched.